One sample yielded the 8 T cell receptor beta chains listed below, sequenced in a study of HIV-infected children after antiretroviral therapy interruption. Unique molecular identifiers were included in an RNA-based 3' RACE TCR library. Using its own MiXCR run on the 3' RACE reads, TCRdb lists one record per CDR3 protein. The sample holds more than 35,000 distinct CDR3 sequences, 5% to 8% seen once. Treatment described: PENTA 11 planned treatment interruption arm or continuous ART arm. The source material was CD45RA+ CD4+ T cells from PBMCs, pooled from several time points, sampled from a donor given antiretroviral therapy, either interrupted or continuous. Subset indicated: naive CD4+ CD45RA+ CD45RO- T cells. The receptors originated from a pool of human donors with HIV.

This clonotype was seen many times. This rearrangement joins TRBV12-3 or TRBV12-4 to TRBJ2-3; D is perhaps TRBD1 (5 bases). The CDR3 runs 13 residues. V was trimmed by 2 bases and J by 6 bases, leaving 9 bases between them. The CDR3 region has the DNA TGTGCCAGCAGTTTAAAAGGGGCCGATACGCAGTATTTT. This encodes CASSLKGADTQYF.

V gene TRBV2 combines with J gene TRBJ2-2; D not resolved. Germline CDR1 SNHLY, CDR2 FYNNEI. The CDR3 has 14 amino acids. The V end lost 6 bases, the J end lost 5 bases, and 13 bases lay between the germline ends. The CDR3 region has the DNA TGTGCCAGCAGAGAATACCCCGGGACCGGGGAGCTGTTTTTT. Translated, it gives CASREYPGTGELFF.

This clonotype has a count of ten or more. The J gene is TRBJ1-6, the V gene TRBV7-2; D is uncertain. V lost 3 bases, J lost 6 bases, and 15 bases lay in between. The length of the CDR3 is 16 residues. CDR1 is SGHTA, CDR2 FQGNSA, per germline. This CDR3 is CASSFLGRTFNSPLHF. CDR3 in DNA: TGTGCCAGCAGCTTTCTGGGGAGGACGTTTAATTCACCCCTCCACTTT.

Note on this clonotype: Just one base apart from a much larger clone, this may be a read error. The rearrangement links TRBV5-6 to TRBJ2-2, with D unresolved. The CDR3 loop spans 16 amino acids. V was trimmed by 1 base and J by 3 bases, leaving 13 bases between them. Germline V gene data show CDR1 as SGHDT and CDR2 as YYEEEE. The CDR3 region has the DNA TGTGCCAGCAGCTTGTGGGCGCCCCTGGACACCGGGGAGCTGTTTTTT. Residues: CASSLWAPLDTGELFF.

This clonotype was recorded a few times. This chain connects TRBV29-1 to TRBJ2-2; D uncertain. This CDR3 region has 13 residues. CDR1 is SQVTM and CDR2 is ANQGSEA in the germline V gene. V was cut by 1 base and J by 6 bases, with 9 bases left in between. The CDR3 loop reads CSVEVELAGELFF. Here the CDR3 DNA reads TGCAGCGTTGAAGTCGAATTGGCCGGGGAGCTGTTTTTT.

This clonotype was seen a handful of times. J is TRBJ2-3 and V is TRBV3-1; 8 bases fit TRBD2. V shed 4 bases, J shed 6 bases, and the junction held 6 bases outside the gene matches. Germline CDR1 LGHDT, CDR2 YNNKEL (reference sequence). CDR3 length equals 14 residues. The CDR3 spells CASSPPGRGDTQYF. In DNA, the CDR3 is TGTGCCAGCAGCCCCCCCGGGAGGGGCGATACGCAGTATTTT.

This chain uses TRBV5-4 with TRBJ2-2; D gene uncertain. Germline V lookup: CDR1 SGHNT, CDR2 YYREEE (reference sequence). CDR3 size: 16 residues. The ends were cut back, 1 base at V and 3 bases at J, with 13 bases in the middle. The CDR3 protein is CASSLFLALDTGELFF. CDR3 nucleotides: TGTGCCAGCAGCTTGTTTCTGGCCTTGGACACCGGGGAGCTGTTTTTT.

This clonotype has at least ten counts. This CDR3 is CASSYRLAPYEQYF. In DNA form, the CDR3 reads TGTGCCAGCAGCTACCGACTAGCCCCCTACGAGCAGTACTTC. The chain combines TRBV7-2 with TRBJ2-7; 7 bases line up with TRBD2. V was pared by 4 bases and J by 2 bases, with 5 bases of the junction left unmatched. The CDR3 sequence is 14 residues long. The germline V gene has CDR1 SGHTA and CDR2 FQGNSA.